This passage covers 19 T cell receptor beta chains from one sample sequenced in a study of lymphopenia after photon versus proton radiotherapy. The protocol was immunoSEQ multiplex PCR, while the TCRdb copy is restricted to in-frame clones and leaves out a portion. Found here are 35,000 to 45,000 clones, about four fifths of them singletons; the top ten hold 20% to 25%. Sequencing was performed on peripheral blood, taken from a patient treated with proton-based radiotherapy. All receptors come from a woman aged 70-85 years with pancreatic cancer.

This chain connects TRBV19 to TRBJ2-1, with D maybe TRBD1 (6 bases). The germline V and J ends were trimmed by 0 bases and 5 bases, with 23 bases remaining between them. The germline V gene encodes CDR1 LNHDA and CDR2 SQIVND (reference sequence). CDR3 length: 19 residues. The chain's CDR3 is CASSIDQFWSGVKDNEQFF. For the CDR3, the DNA is TGTGCCAGTAGTATAGATCAGTTTTGGTCAGGGGTGAAGGACAATGAGCAGTTCTTC.

V usage is TRBV4-3 and J usage is TRBJ1-3; 7 nucleotides line up with TRBD1. J lost 4 bases, V lost 1 base, and 7 bases had no gene match. Looked up from germline, CDR1 is LGHNA and CDR2 is YSLEER. The length of the CDR3 is 16 residues. CDR3 nucleotide sequence: TGCGCCAGCAGCCAAGCCGACAGGGTCGAAGGAAACACCATATATTTT. Amino acids: CASSQADRVEGNTIYF.

This clone was counted once. This chain links TRBV28 with TRBJ2-5; perhaps TRBD2 as D (5 bases). The CDR3 extends over 16 amino acids. V lost 3 bases and J lost 7, with 21 bases in between. Germline-derived CDR1 and CDR2 are MDHEN and SYDVKM. CDR3 sequence: CASSLGVSAARATQYF. The CDR3 DNA is TGTGCCAGCAGTTTGGGAGTTTCGGCGGCTAGGGCGACCCAGTACTTC.

In this sample, this clone turned up once. J is TRBJ1-5 and V is TRBV19, with D unresolved. Germline CDR1 LNHDA, CDR2 SQIVND (reference sequence). This CDR3 is built from 16 residues. V lost 4 bases, J lost 6 bases, and 19 bases lay in between. CDR3 in amino acids: CASSTTRPGTSQPQHF. The CDR3 DNA is TGTGCCAGTAGTACTACCCGGCCGGGAACTAGTCAGCCCCAGCATTTT.

This rearrangement joins TRBV7-2 to TRBJ2-3; TRBD2 matches at 7 bases. Germline trimming cut 5 bases from V and 2 bases from J; bases unmatched to any gene: 7. Germline V gives CDR1 SGHTA, CDR2 FQGNSA. The CDR3 spans 15 residues. CDR3 region: CASSVPGLTTDTQYF. The DNA for the CDR3 is TGTGCCAGCAGCGTCCCGGGACTAACCACAGATACGCAGTATTTT.

V and J are TRBV27 and TRBJ2-4, with D perhaps assigned TRBD1 or TRBD2 (5 bases each). The V end was cut by 3 bases, the J end by 0 bases, with 15 bases between. Germline assignment: CDR1 MNHEY and CDR2 SMNVEV (reference sequence). The CDR3 totals 17 residues. The CDR3 coding sequence is TGTGCCAGCAGTTTGAGAGGGGCCCCTCTAGCCAAAAACATTCAGTACTTC. This encodes CASSLRGAPLAKNIQYF.

The rearrangement links TRBV2 to TRBJ1-4; D gene unclear. This CDR3 contains 14 residues. V dropped 1 base and J dropped 1 base, with 4 bases sitting between them. In germline, CDR1 is SNHLY, CDR2 FYNNEI. For the CDR3, the DNA is TGTGCCAGCAGTGAAGGGCTAACTAATGAAAAACTGTTTTTT. It yields the protein CASSEGLTNEKLFF.

This chain links TRBV11-3 with TRBJ2-1; TRBD2 matches 7 bases. Germline V lookup: CDR1 SGHNT, CDR2 YENEEA. The length of the CDR3 is 15 residues. V lost 5 bases and J lost 4; bases outside the gene matches: 8. The CDR3 DNA reads as TGTGCCAGCAGCCTACTTGGCGGGGGATACAATGAGCAGTTCTTC. Protein sequence: CASSLLGGGYNEQFF. The variable domain in full, completed from reference TRBV11-3 and TRBJ2-1, reads EAGVVQSPRYKIIEKKQPVAFWCNPISGHNTLYWYLQNLGQGPELLIRYENEEAVDDSQLPKDRFSAERLKGVDSTLKIQPAELGDSAVYLCASSLLGGGYNEQFFGPGTRLTVL.

The genes are TRBV30 and TRBJ1-2, with TRBD1 as a possible D gene (6 bases). CDR1 is GTSNPN, CDR2 SVGIG, per germline (reference sequence). CDR3 length equals 13 residues. V dropped 0 bases and J dropped 6 bases, with 11 bases sitting between them. The CDR3 DNA is TGTGCCTGGAGTGTATTAACAGGGAATGGCTACACCTTC. It specifies CAWSVLTGNGYTF.

This clone was detected once. The chain links TRBV27 to TRBJ1-2, with a weak D call TRBD1 (5 bases). CDR3 length equals 15 residues. Germline V CDR1 and CDR2: MNHEY, SMNVEV (reference sequence). The V and J ends lost 5 bases and 1 base respectively, with 14 bases between them. The CDR3 DNA reads TGTGCCAGCAGTCCTAATGGGGGGGTTAACTATGGCTACACCTTC. Amino acid sequence: CASSPNGGVNYGYTF.

The V gene is TRBV4-2, the J gene TRBJ2-7, with 8 bases aligning to TRBD2. This CDR3 spans 14 amino acids. Trimming took 1 base from V and 7 from J; bases not matched to a gene: 6. Per germline, CDR1 LGHNA and CDR2 YNFKEQ. The CDR3 DNA reads TGTGCCAGCAGCCAAGCTAGCGGGCTGGGGGAGCAGTACTTC. It translates to CASSQASGLGEQYF.

The chain has TRBV4-3 and TRBJ1-1; D uncertain. This CDR3 is built from 14 residues. V was clipped by 0 bases and J by 1 base, with 6 bases between them. Germline CDR1 is LGHNA and CDR2 is YSLEER. The CDR3 region is CASSQEFANTEAFF. DNA of the CDR3: TGCGCCAGCAGCCAAGAGTTTGCGAACACTGAAGCTTTCTTT.

The chain combines TRBV29-1 with TRBJ2-1, with D unclear. Germline lookup yields CDR1 SQVTM and CDR2 ANQGSEA. This CDR3 is built from 15 residues. Trimming took off 4 bases at V and 0 bases at J, with 13 bases between the two ends. CDR3: CSVGRAQDSYNEQFF. The DNA for the CDR3 is TGCAGCGTTGGCAGAGCGCAAGACTCCTACAATGAGCAGTTCTTC.

This clone is labeled medium-sized (0.01 to 0.1%). CDR3 loop: CSVEWYNEQFF. CDR3 DNA sequence: TGCAGCGTTGAATGGTACAATGAGCAGTTCTTC. This chain joins TRBV29-1 and TRBJ2-1; D not certain. The V and J ends lost 2 bases and 4 bases respectively, with 3 bases between them. Germline V gives CDR1 SQVTM, CDR2 ANQGSEA. This CDR3 region has 11 residues.

The V call is TRBV4-1, the J call TRBJ1-3; the D is unclear. CDR1 is MGHRA and CDR2 is YSYEKL in the germline V gene. V shed 3 bases and J shed 0 bases, with 15 bases lying between them. This CDR3 comprises 17 residues. The CDR3 loop is CASSQLQVARSGNTIYF. The CDR3 region has the DNA TGCGCCAGCAGCCAGCTCCAGGTCGCTCGCTCTGGAAACACCATATATTTT.

The CDR3 DNA is TGTGCCAGCAGCTTAACTGACAGGGGCCGGGAAGCTTTCTTT. It translates to CASSLTDRGREAFF. The rearrangement links TRBV7-8 to TRBJ1-1, with TRBD1 matching 8 bases. Germline trimming cut 2 bases from V and 8 bases from J; bases unmatched to any gene: 7. CDR1 is SGHVS, CDR2 FQNEAQ, per germline. This CDR3 contains 14 residues. The full variable domain, in which reference TRBV7-8 and TRBJ1-1 provide the parts outside the CDR3, is GAGVSQSPRYKVAKRGQDVALRCDPISGHVSLFWYQQALGQGPEFLTYFQNEAQLDKSGLPSDRFFAERPEGSVSTLKIQRTQQEDSAVYLCASSLTDRGREAFFGQGTRLTVV.

The J gene is TRBJ2-7, the V gene TRBV7-2, with D possibly matching TRBD2 (5 bases). The CDR3 contains 12 residues. Germline V gene lookup returns CDR1 SGHTA and CDR2 FQGNSA. V lost 5 bases and J 7 bases, leaving 12 bases between the germline ends. The DNA for the CDR3 is TGTGCCAGCAGCACTAGTAGCTTAGAGCAGTACTTC. It translates to CASSTSSLEQYF.

There are a few counts of this clone. The chain employs TRBV2 and TRBJ1-2; tentatively, D is TRBD1 (5 bases). Trimming stripped 3 bases from V and 3 bases from J, with 11 bases between. CDR1 SNHLY and CDR2 FYNNEI come from the germline V gene. The CDR3 is made up of 14 amino acids. This CDR3 is CASSDSPRDYGYTF. DNA of the CDR3: TGTGCCAGCAGTGATAGTCCCAGGGACTATGGCTACACCTTC.

This chain uses TRBV11-2 with TRBJ1-2, with TRBD1 identical over 7 bases. The V gene end was trimmed by 6 bases and the J gene end by 13 bases; junction bases not matched to a gene: 20. Germline V gene sequence: CDR1 SGHAT, CDR2 FQNNGV. This CDR3 has 15 residues. The CDR3 sequence is CASSSGTWDSYYRTF. The CDR3 nucleotides read TGTGCCAGCAGTTCGGGAACTTGGGACAGCTACTACCGCACCTTC.